Below, 14 T cell receptor beta chains from the same sample are listed, as sequenced in a study of T-cell memory formation after mild COVID-19. From the 5' RACE reads, TCRdb called clonotypes with MiXCR, one entry per CDR3 protein. The sample lists 350,000 to 500,000 distinct CDR3 sequences, around 22% occurring once. Sequencing input: PBMCs or a T cell subset sorted from them (not recorded which). These receptors were collected from an adult woman who had mild COVID-19 (a few samples of this study predate the infection). Cell type and time point are not known.

This chain links TRBV27 with TRBJ2-1; D is unresolved. From germline, CDR1 is MNHEY and CDR2 SMNVEV (reference sequence). V dropped 4 bases and J dropped 9 bases, with 19 bases sitting between them. The CDR3 loop spans 15 amino acids. The CDR3 reads CASSSPGSLVIEQFF. The DNA of the CDR3 is TGTGCCAGCAGTTCCCCAGGCTCCCTAGTAATTGAGCAGTTCTTC.

The chain uses TRBV6-6 and TRBJ2-3, with D unresolved. Germline assignment: CDR1 MNHNY and CDR2 SVGAGI (reference sequence). Trimming shortened V by 6 bases and J by 4 bases, and 11 bases separated the two germline ends. The CDR3 is made up of 13 amino acids. The CDR3 DNA follows: TGTGCCAGCAGGGGTTCTAGGGCAGATACGCAGTATTTT. The encoded protein is CASRGSRADTQYF.

The J gene is TRBJ2-7, the V gene TRBV20-1; TRBD2 matches at 7 bases. The CDR3 sequence is 14 residues long. CDR1 DFQATT and CDR2 SNEGSKA come from the germline V gene (reference sequence). Germline trimming cut 7 bases from V and 6 bases from J; bases unmatched to any gene: 15. The CDR3 sequence is CSVLLQRGRIEQYF. The CDR3 DNA is TGCAGTGTTCTCCTACAGCGGGGTAGAATCGAGCAGTACTTC.

There are a few counts of this clonotype. The V and J genes are TRBV7-2 and TRBJ1-4; D is possibly TRBD1 (5 bases). The CDR3 has 14 amino acids. Germline lookup yields CDR1 SGHTA and CDR2 FQGNSA. V was cut by 5 bases and J by 3 bases, with 10 bases left in between. CDR3 coding DNA: TGTGCCAGCAGCCTCGGGGGGTCTAATGAAAAACTGTTTTTT. Its translation is CASSLGGSNEKLFF. Full variable domain (remainder filled in from reference TRBV7-2 and TRBJ1-4): GAGVSQSPSNKVTEKGKDVELRCDPISGHTALYWYRQSLGQGLEFLIYFQGNSAPDKSGLPSDRFSAERTGGSVSTLTIQRTQQEDSAVYLCASSLGGSNEKLFFGSGTQLSVL.

V gene TRBV6-5 combines with J gene TRBJ2-2, with TRBD1 matching 7 bases. The CDR3 is 15 residues long. The V gene end was trimmed by 2 bases and the J gene end by 7 bases; junction bases not matched to a gene: 7. Per the germline V gene, CDR1 is MNHEY and CDR2 is SVGAGI. CDR3 region: CASSYVGQVNGELFF. The CDR3 nucleotides are TGTGCCAGCAGTTACGTCGGACAGGTGAACGGGGAGCTGTTTTTT.

There are a few counts of this clonotype. The rearrangement uses TRBV7-2 and TRBJ2-3; TRBD1 matches 7 bases. Trimming took 8 bases from V and 0 from J; bases not matched to a gene: 8. CDR1 SGHTA and CDR2 FQGNSA come from the germline V gene. The length of the CDR3 is 15 residues. The CDR3 DNA is TGTGCCAGCGAGAGGGGGCAGACTAGCACAGATACGCAGTATTTT. Translated, it gives CASERGQTSTDTQYF.

This chain uses TRBV25-1 with TRBJ2-6; 7 bases line up with TRBD1. Germline lookup yields CDR1 MGHDK and CDR2 SYGVNS. The trim removed 4 bases at V and 0 bases at J, leaving 9 bases unmatched. The CDR3 runs to 18 residues. The CDR3 DNA reads TGTGCCAGCAGTGGTTACAGGGGAGTGGGCTCTGGGGCCAACGTCCTGACTTTC. It translates to CASSGYRGVGSGANVLTF.

The gene calls are TRBV12-3 or TRBV12-4 and TRBJ2-7; no clear D gene. Trimming cost V 3 bases and J 5 bases, with 8 bases left between them. This CDR3 is 12 amino acids long. Written as DNA, the CDR3 is TGTGCCAGCAGTTTTCATCCGAACGAGCAGTACTTC. Protein sequence: CASSFHPNEQYF.

This clonotype showed up just a few times. The V gene is TRBV29-1, the J gene TRBJ2-1; possibly TRBD1 or TRBD2 for D (7 bases each). The V end was cut by 6 bases, the J end by 6 bases, with 15 bases between. CDR3 size: 13 residues. In germline, CDR1 is SQVTM, CDR2 ANQGSEA. The CDR3 coding sequence is TGCAGCGTCCTGGGGGGGACAGTCAATGAGCAGTTCTTC. It specifies CSVLGGTVNEQFF.

This clonotype was seen more than once but under ten times. The chain couples TRBV10-3 to TRBJ1-1; no reliable D call. The V end lost 5 bases, the J end lost 5 bases, and 6 bases lay between the germline ends. CDR1 and CDR2 (germline): ENHRY, SYGVKD. The CDR3 covers 11 residues. The CDR3 loop reads CAISSVTEAFF. The CDR3 DNA follows: TGTGCCATCAGTTCAGTTACTGAAGCTTTCTTT.

The gene calls are TRBV2 and TRBJ2-7, with 7 bases fitting TRBD1. This CDR3 is 14 amino acids long. The V and J ends lost 8 bases and 2 bases, in that order; junction bases with no gene match: 9. Germline V gene data show CDR1 as SNHLY and CDR2 as FYNNEI. In DNA form, the CDR3 reads TGTGCCAGCCTGTCTCGGGACAGACCCTACGAGCAGTACTTC. Translating it yields CASLSRDRPYEQYF.

This clonotype was recorded a few times. DNA for the CDR3: TGTGCCAGCAGCTTAGGGAGCCCTCCCTACGAGCAGTACTTC. Protein: CASSLGSPPYEQYF. This sequence joins TRBV7-2 and TRBJ2-7; D is unclear. The CDR3 is 14 residues long. V was cut by 1 base and J by 2 bases, with 9 bases left in between. Germline CDR1 and CDR2: SGHTA and FQGNSA. Complete variable domain (other parts from reference TRBV7-2 and TRBJ2-7): GAGVSQSPSNKVTEKGKDVELRCDPISGHTALYWYRQSLGQGLEFLIYFQGNSAPDKSGLPSDRFSAERTGGSVSTLTIQRTQQEDSAVYLCASSLGSPPYEQYFGPGTRLTVT.

This chain links TRBV5-4 with TRBJ2-7; 9 bases line up with TRBD1. The CDR3 is made up of 13 amino acids. Germline lookup yields CDR1 SGHNT and CDR2 YYREEE (reference sequence). V was clipped by 4 bases and J by 5 bases; unmatched bases: 4. As DNA, the CDR3 is TGTGCCAGCAGCCCTGGACAGGGGAACGAGCAGTACTTC. This codes for CASSPGQGNEQYF.

This clonotype was recorded a few times. The rearrangement uses TRBV11-2 and TRBJ2-1; 8 nucleotides align to TRBD2. This CDR3 is 19 amino acids long. With V trimmed by 4 bases and J by 4 bases, 18 bases remained unmatched. Per the germline V gene, CDR1 is SGHAT and CDR2 is FQNNGV. The CDR3 loop is CASSSLAPRTSTSYNEQFF. For the CDR3, the DNA is TGTGCCAGCAGCTCTCTAGCCCCTCGGACTAGCACCTCGTACAATGAGCAGTTCTTC.